The clone carrying this TCR beta chain has a count of ten or more. This specimen belongs to a study of T-cell memory formation after mild COVID-19. The CDR3 is 13 residues long. V was shortened by 2 bases and J by 0 bases, with 5 bases between the two germline ends. The germline V gene encodes CDR1 MNHEY and CDR2 SVGAGI. MiXCR, run by TCRdb on the 5' RACE reads, gives a single entry per CDR3 protein. Altogether about 190,000 distinct CDR3 sequences are present, about a fifth being singletons, with the ten largest covering 20% to 25%. The chain carries TRBV6-5 and TRBJ2-7; D unresolved. Material for sequencing was PBMCs or a T cell subset sorted from them (not recorded which). The clonotype originates from an adult woman who had mild COVID-19 (a few samples of this study predate the infection). Cell type and time point are not known. The CDR3 DNA reads TGTGCCAGCAGTTACGGGGTCTCCTACGAGCAGTACTTC. Protein product: CASSYGVSYEQYF.